This T cell receptor beta chain was profiled in a study of cytomegalovirus exposure and HLA in healthy donors. Study-wide findings and caveats: TCR beta V- and J-gene trimming, according to a later analysis, was linked to a missense DCLRE1C variant. For cytomegalovirus status, the classifier reportedly gave diagnoses with high specificity and sensitivity.

This PCR relied on a set of 60 Vbeta primers and 13 Jbeta primers. Original processing notes: Later, tens of millions of unique TCR beta chains were counted in an analysis, and approximately 10 million of them were shared. Produced via immunoSEQ multiplex PCR; TCRdb's table is partial and in-frame only. That table gives V, J and clone size, and the DNA gave D and trimming. The sample has under 150,000 clones, approximately 80% seen once. Comments on this clone: Its antigen is unknown.

Sequenced: PBMCs. This receptor was obtained from a girl aged 2-15 years in good health and CMV-seronegative.

CDR3 sequence reads: CASSPGTSGYLIYEQYF. CDR3 bases: TGTGCCAGCAGCCCCGGGACTAGCGGATACCTGATCTACGAGCAGTACTTC. The chain carries TRBV7-9 and TRBJ2-7, with 11 bases that match TRBD2. CDR3 length: 17 amino acids. Germline V gene lookup returns CDR1 SEHNR and CDR2 FQNEAQ (reference sequence). Germline trimming cut 5 bases from V and 3 bases from J; bases unmatched to any gene: 12.